This paragraph reports one T cell receptor beta chain. The antigen is not known. This sample stems from a study of cytomegalovirus exposure and HLA in healthy donors. General study points: Sequencing artifact likely explains a cluster of highly shared sequence variants.

CDR3 size: 12 residues. Trimming cost V 5 bases and J 4 bases, with 7 bases left between them. The germline V gene has CDR1 SGHAT and CDR2 FQDESV (reference sequence). 60 Vbeta and 13 Jbeta primers were used in PCR. This table comes from immunoSEQ multiplex PCR, and its TCRdb copy is limited to in-frame clones, with some not included. The sample shows fewer than 200,000 clones, approximately 77% of them seen only once. The sample comprised PBMCs. The chain recombines TRBV11-1 with TRBJ2-3; D not resolved. The sequence was obtained from a male donor in good health and CMV-seronegative. CDR3: CASSPRADTQYF. The CDR3 DNA sequence: TGTGCCAGCAGCCCCCGGGCAGATACGCAGTATTTT.